The 16 T cell receptor beta chains reported below all come from one sample, sequenced in a study of breast tumors, draining lymph nodes, adjacent tissues. TCRdb independently ran MiXCR on the multiplex PCR reads; one entry per CDR3 protein. The data show under 150,000 distinct CDR3 sequences, just under 20% seen once. The lymph nodes were axillary draining lymph nodes from breast cancer patients. Input material: axillary lymph node tissue. Source of these receptors: a female donor with breast cancer. Some clones in this sample may be carry-over from other donors' samples.

The chain recombines TRBV7-8 with TRBJ1-1; D remains ambiguous. CDR3 length: 15 residues. V shed 3 bases and J shed 0 bases, with 11 bases lying between them. The germline gives CDR1 SGHVS, CDR2 FQNEAQ. The CDR3 DNA reads TGTGCCAGCAGCTTCAACGGATTCATGAACACTGAAGCTTTCTTT. It is translated as CASSFNGFMNTEAFF.

This clonotype has at least ten counts. V usage is TRBV5-1 and J usage is TRBJ2-2; 8 positions match TRBD1. This CDR3 spans 16 amino acids. The junction had 10 bases not matched to a gene; V was cut back by 4 bases and J by 5 bases. Germline loops: CDR1 SGHRS, CDR2 YFSETQ. The DNA of the CDR3 is TGCGCCAGCAGCAATGGACAGGGCGGTTGGACCGGGGAGCTGTTTTTT. Its translation is CASSNGQGGWTGELFF.

In regard to this clonotype: A much larger clone lies a single base off, so this may be a read error. The chain carries TRBV16 and TRBJ1-6; tentatively, D is TRBD1 (5 bases). The CDR3 is 14 amino acids. Germline values: CDR1 KGHSY, CDR2 FQNENV. Trimming pared 4 bases from V and 11 bases from J, leaving 15 bases between. The CDR3 loop reads CASSPVQGGPPLHF. The CDR3 DNA sequence: TGTGCCAGCAGCCCGGTGCAGGGTGGTCCACCCCTCCACTTT.

This clonotype was seen ten or more times. V is TRBV20-1 and J is TRBJ1-5; a weak D match, TRBD1 (6 bases). Germline V gives CDR1 DFQATT, CDR2 SNEGSKA (reference sequence). Trimming cost V 0 bases and J 3 bases, with 15 bases left between them. The CDR3 is 16 residues long. The CDR3 nucleotides are TGCAGTGCTAGAGATAGGTTGGGGGCCATCAATCAGCCCCAGCATTTT. Its translation: CSARDRLGAINQPQHF.

This clonotype was seen repeatedly, ten times or more. The V call is TRBV20-1, the J call TRBJ1-6; D unresolved. V lost 6 bases, J lost 0 bases, and 12 bases lay in between. This CDR3 contains 15 residues. Germline V lookup: CDR1 DFQATT, CDR2 SNEGSKA (reference sequence). CDR3 nucleotide sequence: TGCAGTGCACCCCTTCGGAGCTCCTATAATTCACCCCTCCACTTT. Translating gives CSAPLRSSYNSPLHF.

A word on this clonotype: This may arise from a read error, as a much more abundant clone is one base away. The chain employs TRBV19 and TRBJ2-2, with TRBD1 matching over 7 bases. CDR1 is LNHDA, CDR2 SQIVND, per germline (reference sequence). The CDR3 runs 15 residues. CDR3 loop: CASSTPDRNTGKLFF. The CDR3 nucleotides read TGTGCCAGTAGTACCCCGGACAGGAACACCGGGAAGCTGTTTTTT.

Note on this clonotype: Its ends do not fully match the called genes, so a read error is possible. The chain carries TRBV7-3 and TRBJ2-1, with D unresolved. Germline assignment: CDR1 SGHTA and CDR2 FQGTGA. CDR3 size: 12 residues. As DNA, the CDR3 is TGTGTCAGCAGCTCTGACGGCAATGAGCAGTTCTTC. It is translated as CVSSSDGNEQFF.

Remarks on this clonotype: An end of the junction differs from the germline gene, which may be a read error. The chain is built from TRBV5-1 and TRBJ2-6, with D possibly matching TRBD1 (5 bases). The CDR3 contains 16 residues. CDR1 is SGHRS, CDR2 YFSETQ, per germline. The CDR3, as DNA: TGCGCCAGCGGCCCGACAGCTTACTCTGGGGCCAACGTCCTGATTTTC. It encodes CASGPTAYSGANVLIF. Combining the CDR3 with reference TRBV5-1 and TRBJ2-6 gives the whole variable domain KAGVTQTPRYLIKTRGQQVTLSCSPISGHRSVSWYQQTPGQGLQFLFEYFSETQRNKGNFPGRFSGRQFSNSRSEMNVSTLELGDSALYLCASGPTAYSGANVLIFGAGSRLTVL.

Turning to this clonotype: A much larger clone sits a single nucleotide away, making a read error possible. The rearrangement uses TRBV18 and TRBJ2-7, with 7 bases matching TRBD1. The CDR3 runs to 15 residues. The germline V gene encodes CDR1 KGHSH and CDR2 LQKENI. The CDR3 sequence is CASPPSDRVGHEQYF. In DNA, the CDR3 is TGTGCCAGCCCACCGAGCGACAGGGTTGGCCACGAGCAGTACTTC.

This clonotype showed up many times. In DNA form, the CDR3 reads TGTGCCAGCAGCCCCAGGAGGGGGTTCGGAGATACGCAGTATTTT. Translated: CASSPRRGFGDTQYF. This chain connects TRBV3-1 to TRBJ2-3; tentatively, D is TRBD1 or TRBD2 (6 bases each). The germline gives CDR1 LGHDT, CDR2 YNNKEL (reference sequence). This CDR3 has 15 amino acids. V lost 4 bases, J lost 5 bases, and 16 bases lay in between.

At least ten counts were recorded for this clonotype. The rearrangement joins TRBV7-3 to TRBJ2-7; no clear D gene. Trimming pared 4 bases from V and 5 bases from J, leaving 9 bases between. The CDR3 is 12 amino acids. Germline V lookup: CDR1 SGHTA, CDR2 FQGTGA. Here the CDR3 DNA reads TGTGCCAGCAGCTCCCAAAGCGACGAGCAGTACTTC. Residues: CASSSQSDEQYF.

This clonotype occurred many times. The rearrangement uses TRBV19 and TRBJ2-2; 10 bases align to TRBD1. There are 16 residues in the CDR3. The junction had 4 bases not matched to a gene; V was cut back by 6 bases and J by 0 bases. CDR1 and CDR2 from the germline V gene are LNHDA and SQIVND (reference sequence). CDR3 region: CASSRQGAANTGELFF. CDR3 nucleotides: TGTGCCAGTAGCCGACAGGGGGCCGCGAACACCGGGGAGCTGTTTTTT.

As concerns this clonotype: A much larger clone is a single base away; this may be a read error. The chain links TRBV7-3 to TRBJ2-2, with D possibly being TRBD2 (8 bases). The CDR3 loop spans 17 amino acids. Germline CDR1 SGHTA, CDR2 FQGTGA. The CDR3 spells CASSPGGAGGRTGKLFF. The CDR3 nucleotides are TGTGCCAGCAGCCCAGGGGGTGCGGGAGGAAGGACCGGGAAGCTGTTTTTT.

On this clonotype itself: The junction departs from germline at one end; a sequencing error may be responsible. The chain joins TRBV5-1 to TRBJ2-5; TRBD2 agrees at 9 bases. The CDR3 consists of 13 residues. Germline CDR1 is SGHRS and CDR2 is YFSETQ. CDR3 sequence: CAGSPAGGETRYF. In nucleotides, the CDR3 is TGCGCCGGCAGCCCAGCGGGGGGAGAGACCCGGTACTTC.

This clonotype was seen many times. CDR3 sequence (DNA): TGCGCCAGCAGCCCTGATATTCGGACTAGCGGGATGACAGATACGCAGTATTTT. Its translation: CASSPDIRTSGMTDTQYF. The chain is built from TRBV10-2 and TRBJ2-3, with TRBD2 identical over 12 bases. The CDR3 contains 18 residues. Germline-derived CDR1 and CDR2 are WSHSY and SAAADI. The ends lost 6 bases at V and 3 bases at J; junction bases unmatched: 13.

For this clonotype: Being one base from a much bigger clone, this may be a read error. V gene TRBV9 combines with J gene TRBJ2-3; weak D call: TRBD2 (5 bases). The CDR3 is made up of 15 amino acids. V lost 2 bases to trimming and J lost 7 bases, with 17 bases between them. Germline V gene data show CDR1 as SGDLS and CDR2 as YYNGEE. The CDR3, as DNA: TGTGCCAGCAGCGTGACTCAGAGGGCGGCGTATACGCAGTATTTT. Its protein is CASSVTQRAAYTQYF. The full variable domain, rest sourced from reference TRBV9 and TRBJ2-3, is DSGVTQTPKHLITATGQRVTLRCSPRSGDLSVYWYQQSLDQGLQFLIQYYNGEERAKGNILERFSAQQFPDLHSELNLSSLELGDSALYFCASSVTQRAAYTQYFGPGTRLTVL.